This T cell receptor (beta chain) was obtained from a study of blood T cell repertoires in COVID-19. This CDR3 has 14 amino acids. Germline CDR1 and CDR2: MNHNS and SASEGT. Trimming shortened V by 1 base and J by 6 bases, and 13 bases separated the two germline ends. This clone was detected only once. Sequenced by immunoSEQ multiplex PCR; TCRdb stores in-frame clones only, minus some. Of approximately 240,000 clones in the sample, approximately 82% were seen once. This receptor was obtained from a woman at least 80 years old with active or convalescent COVID-19. Specimen: peripheral blood. The chain couples TRBV6-1 to TRBJ2-7; no clear D. The CDR3 DNA follows: TGTGCCAGCAGTGAAGGTGGTGGTTCGGGCGAGCAGTACTTC. It codes for CASSEGGGSGEQYF.